This TCR beta chain was obtained from a study of beta chain features in type 1 diabetes. Overall study results and limits: People with Type 1 diabetes carried modestly yet significantly shorter TCRB CDR3s in all four CD4+ subsets.

CDR3 length: 17 residues. V lost 6 bases, J lost 4 bases, and 15 bases stayed unmatched. The germline gives CDR1 MDHEN, CDR2 SYDVKM. This clone occurred a few times. What it recognizes is unknown. Every bit of the isolated RNA underwent reverse transcription, so sequencing read expressed TCRB transcripts. Generated by immunoSEQ multiplex PCR, the TCRdb table keeps only in-frame clones and is missing some. Of 350,000 to 450,000 clones listed, more than 12% are singletons. The rearrangement joins TRBV28 to TRBJ2-5; 9 bases align to TRBD2. Sequencing was carried out using naive CD4+ T cells from blood. This receptor was obtained from a woman aged 18-29 years in good health. CDR3 sequence (DNA): TGTGCCAGCAGCCCCGGTCTGGCTAGCGGGAAAGGAGAGACCCAGTACTTC. It is translated as CASSPGLASGKGETQYF.